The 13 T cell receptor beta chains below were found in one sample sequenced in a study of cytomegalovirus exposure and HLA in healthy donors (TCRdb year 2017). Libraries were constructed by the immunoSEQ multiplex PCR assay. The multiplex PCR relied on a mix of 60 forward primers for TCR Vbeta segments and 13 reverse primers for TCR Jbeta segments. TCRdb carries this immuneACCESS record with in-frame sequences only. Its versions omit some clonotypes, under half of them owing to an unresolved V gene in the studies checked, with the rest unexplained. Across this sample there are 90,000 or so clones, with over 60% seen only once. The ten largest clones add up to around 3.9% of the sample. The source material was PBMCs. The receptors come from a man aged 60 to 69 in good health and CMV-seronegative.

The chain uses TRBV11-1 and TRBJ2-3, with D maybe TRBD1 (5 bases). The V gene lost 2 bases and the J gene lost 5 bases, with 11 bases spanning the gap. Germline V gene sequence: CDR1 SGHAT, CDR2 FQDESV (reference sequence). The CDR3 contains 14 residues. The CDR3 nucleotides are TGTGCCAGCAGCTTAAGGGGCAGTGAAGATACGCAGTATTTT. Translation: CASSLRGSEDTQYF.

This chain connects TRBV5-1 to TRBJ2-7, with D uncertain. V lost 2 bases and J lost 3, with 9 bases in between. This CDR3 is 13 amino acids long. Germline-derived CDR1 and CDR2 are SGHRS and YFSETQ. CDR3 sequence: CASSFGPFYEQYF. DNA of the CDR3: TGCGCCAGCAGCTTTGGGCCCTTCTACGAGCAGTACTTC.

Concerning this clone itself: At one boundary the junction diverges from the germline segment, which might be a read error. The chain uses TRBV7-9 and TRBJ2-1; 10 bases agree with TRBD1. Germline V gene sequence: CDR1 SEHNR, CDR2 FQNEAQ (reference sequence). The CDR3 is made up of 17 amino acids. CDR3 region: CSSSSADRGTSYNEQFF. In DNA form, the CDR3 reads TGTTCCAGCAGCTCCGCGGACAGGGGGACGTCCTACAATGAGCAGTTCTTC. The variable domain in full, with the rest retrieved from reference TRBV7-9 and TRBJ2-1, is DTGVSQNPRHKITKRGQNVTFRCDPISEHNRLYWYRQTLGQGPEFLTYFQNEAQLEKSRLLSDRFSAERPKGSFSTLEIQRTEQGDSAMYLCSSSSADRGTSYNEQFFGPGTRLTVL.

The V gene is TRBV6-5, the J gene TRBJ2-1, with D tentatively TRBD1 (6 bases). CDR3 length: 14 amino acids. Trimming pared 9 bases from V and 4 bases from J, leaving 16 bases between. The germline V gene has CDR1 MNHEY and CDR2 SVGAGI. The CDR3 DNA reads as TGTGCCAGTGTTACCGGGACAATGTACAATGAGCAGTTCTTC. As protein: CASVTGTMYNEQFF.

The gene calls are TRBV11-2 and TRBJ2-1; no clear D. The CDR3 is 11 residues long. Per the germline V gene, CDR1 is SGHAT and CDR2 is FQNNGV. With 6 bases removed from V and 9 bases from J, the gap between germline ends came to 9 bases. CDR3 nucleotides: TGTGCCAGCAGTCAGAATATTGAGCAGTTCTTC. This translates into CASSQNIEQFF.

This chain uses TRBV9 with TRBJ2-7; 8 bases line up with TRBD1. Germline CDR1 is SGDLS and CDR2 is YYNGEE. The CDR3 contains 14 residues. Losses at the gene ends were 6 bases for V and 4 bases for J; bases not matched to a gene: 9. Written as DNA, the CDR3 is TGTGCCAGCAACCGGGGACAGGCTTCTTACGAGCAGTACTTC. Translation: CASNRGQASYEQYF.

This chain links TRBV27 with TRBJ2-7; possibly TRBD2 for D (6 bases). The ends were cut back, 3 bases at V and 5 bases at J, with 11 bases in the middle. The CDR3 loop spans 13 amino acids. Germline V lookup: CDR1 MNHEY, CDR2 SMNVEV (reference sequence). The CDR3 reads CASSFGGADEQYF. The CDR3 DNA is TGTGCCAGCAGTTTTGGCGGGGCCGACGAGCAGTACTTC.

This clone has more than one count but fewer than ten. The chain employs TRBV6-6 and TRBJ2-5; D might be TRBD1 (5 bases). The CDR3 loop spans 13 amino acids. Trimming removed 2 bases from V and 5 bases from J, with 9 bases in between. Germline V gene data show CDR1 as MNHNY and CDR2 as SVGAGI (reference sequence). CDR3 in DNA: TGTGCCAGCAGTTACGGGCAGGGTGAGACCCAGTACTTC. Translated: CASSYGQGETQYF.

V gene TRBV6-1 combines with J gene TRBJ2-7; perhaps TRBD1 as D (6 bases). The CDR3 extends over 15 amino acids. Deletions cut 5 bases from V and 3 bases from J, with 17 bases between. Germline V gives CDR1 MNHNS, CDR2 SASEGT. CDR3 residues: CASSPATGPVYEQYF. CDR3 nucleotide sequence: TGTGCCAGCAGTCCTGCGACAGGTCCAGTCTACGAGCAGTACTTC.

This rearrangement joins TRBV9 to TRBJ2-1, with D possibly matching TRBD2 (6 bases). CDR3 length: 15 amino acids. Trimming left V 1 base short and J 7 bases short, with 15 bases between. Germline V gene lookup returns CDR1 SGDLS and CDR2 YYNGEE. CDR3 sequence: CASSVLGGPVNEQFF. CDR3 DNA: TGTGCCAGCAGCGTATTGGGGGGACCCGTTAATGAGCAGTTCTTC. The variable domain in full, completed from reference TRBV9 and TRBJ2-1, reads DSGVTQTPKHLITATGQRVTLRCSPRSGDLSVYWYQQSLDQGLQFLIQYYNGEERAKGNILERFSAQQFPDLHSELNLSSLELGDSALYFCASSVLGGPVNEQFFGPGTRLTVL.

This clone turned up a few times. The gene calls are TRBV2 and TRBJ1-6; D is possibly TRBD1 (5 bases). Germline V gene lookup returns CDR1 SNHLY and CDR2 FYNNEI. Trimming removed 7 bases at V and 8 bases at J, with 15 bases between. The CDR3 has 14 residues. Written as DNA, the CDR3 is TGTGCCAGCAATTTAGGCGTCAGGGATTCACCCCTCCACTTT. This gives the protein CASNLGVRDSPLHF.

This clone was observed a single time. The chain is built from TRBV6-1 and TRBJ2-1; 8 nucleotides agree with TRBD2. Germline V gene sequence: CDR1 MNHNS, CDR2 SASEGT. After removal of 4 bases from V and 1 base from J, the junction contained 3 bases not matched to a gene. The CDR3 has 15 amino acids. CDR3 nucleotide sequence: TGTGCCAGCAGTGCGACTAGCGTGTCCTACAATGAGCAGTTCTTC. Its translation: CASSATSVSYNEQFF.

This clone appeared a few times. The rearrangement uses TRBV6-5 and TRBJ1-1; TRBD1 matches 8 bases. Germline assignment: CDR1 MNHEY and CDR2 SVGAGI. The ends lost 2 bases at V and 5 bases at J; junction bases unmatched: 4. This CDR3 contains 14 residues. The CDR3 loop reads CASSYPGGGTEAFF. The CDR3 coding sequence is TGTGCCAGCAGTTACCCAGGGGGCGGAACTGAAGCTTTCTTT.